Below, 26 T cell receptor beta chains from the same sample are listed, as sequenced in a study of vaccination and CD4 T cells after COVID-19. Their specific antigens are unknown. The Oncomine TCR Beta short-read assay sequenced DNA from cultured CD4+ T cells. One entry per CDR3 protein, called by TCRdb with MiXCR from the PCR reads. The table lists 15,000 or so distinct CDR3 sequences, about 53% of them singletons. Treatment given: approximately nine-day PBMC culture with coronavirus spike peptide pools or control peptides (ViraFEST assay). Material for sequencing was CD4+ T cells from blood, cultured in vitro. The source is a human donor who had recovered from COVID-19.

The sample holds a few counts of this clonotype. The chain carries TRBV15 and TRBJ1-2; no reliable D call. The CDR3 extends over 14 amino acids. CDR1 and CDR2 (germline): LNHNV, YYDKDF (reference sequence). Trimming removed 1 base from V and 1 base from J, with 7 bases in between. CDR3 sequence: CATSRAGINYGYTF. The CDR3 DNA reads TGTGCCACCAGCAGAGCAGGCATTAACTATGGCTACACCTTC.

The table lists this clonotype with a few counts. The chain uses TRBV10-3 and TRBJ2-5; D is uncertain. With 3 bases removed from V and 5 bases from J, the gap between germline ends came to 7 bases. Germline loops: CDR1 ENHRY, CDR2 SYGVKD. This CDR3 comprises 12 residues. CDR3 nucleotides: TGTGCCATCAGTGAACAGTCGGAGACCCAGTACTTC. Its protein is CAISEQSETQYF.

The J gene is TRBJ1-1, the V gene TRBV19, with 7 bases matching TRBD1. The CDR3 loop spans 15 amino acids. From germline, CDR1 is LNHDA and CDR2 SQIVND (reference sequence). Trimming took 3 bases from V and 4 from J; bases not matched to a gene: 8. CDR3 coding DNA: TGTGCCAGTAGTATCGTCTGGACAGGACGCACTGAAGCTTTCTTT. It encodes CASSIVWTGRTEAFF.

This clonotype was detected a few times. The genes are TRBV21-1 and TRBJ2-5. TRBV21-1 is annotated as a pseudogene. This CDR3 spans 13 amino acids. Written as DNA, the CDR3 is TGTGCCAGCAGCAAAGTCCCCCACGAGACCCAGTACTTC. Protein product: CASSKVPHETQYF.

V gene TRBV6-1 combines with J gene TRBJ2-5, with TRBD1 matching over 8 bases. From germline, CDR1 is MNHNS and CDR2 SASEGT. J gave up 7 bases and V 6 bases, and 16 bases lay outside the gene matches. This CDR3 region has 16 residues. CDR3 protein: CASSKSGGAGIGTQYF. CDR3 nucleotide sequence: TGTGCCAGCAGCAAATCAGGGGGCGCCGGAATTGGGACCCAGTACTTC.

The genes are TRBV7-8 and TRBJ2-1, with 10 nucleotides matching TRBD2. This CDR3 spans 17 amino acids. V was pared by 5 bases and J by 1 base, with 8 bases of the junction left unmatched. The germline CDR1 and CDR2 sequences are SGHVS and FQNEAQ. The CDR3 spells CASSLGLAAASYNEQFF. The CDR3 bases are TGTGCCAGCAGCCTAGGACTAGCGGCGGCTTCCTACAATGAGCAGTTCTTC. Drawing the rest from reference TRBV7-8 and TRBJ2-1, the complete variable domain is GAGVSQSPRYKVAKRGQDVALRCDPISGHVSLFWYQQALGQGPEFLTYFQNEAQLDKSGLPSDRFFAERPEGSVSTLKIQRTQQEDSAVYLCASSLGLAAASYNEQFFGPGTRLTVL.

This clonotype showed up just a few times. The J gene is TRBJ2-5, the V gene TRBV20-1; TRBD1 agrees at 10 bases. J lost 5 bases, V lost 2 bases, and 5 bases had no gene match. CDR3 length: 14 residues. Germline V CDR1 and CDR2: DFQATT, SNEGSKA (reference sequence). The CDR3 loop reads CSARRQGAWETQYF. In DNA form, the CDR3 reads TGCAGTGCTAGAAGACAGGGGGCCTGGGAGACCCAGTACTTC.

This sequence joins TRBV6-1 and TRBJ2-3, with D possibly TRBD2 on 5 matching bases. Trimming left V 4 bases short and J 0 bases short, with 8 bases between. The CDR3 spans 14 residues. CDR1 is MNHNS and CDR2 is SASEGT in the germline V gene. The DNA of the CDR3 is TGTGCCAGCAGTGGAGGGTTTAGCACAGATACGCAGTATTTT. The encoded protein is CASSGGFSTDTQYF.

The V gene is TRBV11-2, the J gene TRBJ2-5; tentatively, D is TRBD2 (5 bases). The CDR3 totals 16 residues. Germline V CDR1 and CDR2: SGHAT, FQNNGV. The V end was cut by 1 base, the J end by 5 bases, with 17 bases between. The CDR3 sequence is CASSLGFSGIGETQYF. For the CDR3, the DNA is TGTGCCAGCAGCTTAGGGTTCTCGGGGATTGGGGAGACCCAGTACTTC.

The table lists this clonotype with a count of one. The V call is TRBV15, the J call TRBJ2-7, with D uncertain. The CDR3 contains 14 residues. Germline loops: CDR1 LNHNV, CDR2 YYDKDF (reference sequence). V was pared by 0 bases and J by 2 bases, with 8 bases between. In nucleotides, the CDR3 is TGTGCCACCAGCAGAGAGGGCAGCACCTACGAGCAGTACTTC. Translating gives CATSREGSTYEQYF.

This clonotype was detected only a few times. Written as DNA, the CDR3 is TGTGCCAGCTCACTACGGGACCCCCGAGGGACCCAGTACTTC. Translation: CASSLRDPRGTQYF. The chain has TRBV18 and TRBJ2-5; either TRBD1 or TRBD2 may supply D (5 bases each). The ends were cut back, 4 bases at V and 7 bases at J, with 16 bases in the middle. CDR1 is KGHSH and CDR2 is LQKENI in the germline V gene. This CDR3 spans 14 amino acids. Drawing the rest from reference TRBV18 and TRBJ2-5, the complete variable domain is NAGVMQNPRHLVRRRGQEARLRCSPMKGHSHVYWYRQLPEEGLKFMVYLQKENIIDESGMPKERFSAEFPKEGPSILRIQQVVRGDSAAYFCASSLRDPRGTQYFGPGTRLLVL.

The chain combines TRBV23-1 with TRBJ1-1, with TRBD1 identical over 8 bases. TRBV23-1 is marked as an open reading frame, function uncertain. V trimming: 0 bases; J trimming: 4 bases; junction bases outside the gene matches: 7. CDR3 length equals 16 residues. CDR3 DNA sequence: TGCGCCAGCAGTCAATCTGGTGACAGGGGATTCACTGAAGCTTTCTTT. It is translated as CASSQSGDRGFTEAFF.

The CDR3 nucleotides are TGTGCCAGTAGTATTGCGCTCGACAGGGTTAATTCACCCCTCCACTTT. This encodes CASSIALDRVNSPLHF. The J gene is TRBJ1-6, the V gene TRBV19; 7 positions agree with TRBD1. The germline V gene has CDR1 LNHDA and CDR2 SQIVND (reference sequence). J gave up 6 bases and V 3 bases, and 8 bases lay outside the gene matches. The CDR3 has 16 residues. Looking up the rest from reference TRBV19 and TRBJ1-6 gives the full variable domain: DGGITQSPKYLFRKEGQNVTLSCEQNLNHDAMYWYRQDPGQGLRLIYYSQIVNDFQKGDIAEGYSVSREKKESFPLTVTSAQKNPTAFYLCASSIALDRVNSPLHFGNGTRLTVT.

This clonotype was observed once. The chain recombines TRBV7-6 with TRBJ1-1, with a possible D match to TRBD1 (6 bases). The CDR3 sequence is 14 residues long. V lost 1 base to trimming and J lost 6 bases, with 12 bases between them. Germline V gene data show CDR1 as SGHVS and CDR2 as FNYEAQ. The CDR3 reads CASSLGQGSPEAFF. The CDR3 DNA reads as TGTGCCAGCAGCTTAGGCCAGGGGAGTCCTGAAGCTTTCTTT.

The chain has TRBV20-1 and TRBJ1-6; tentatively, D is TRBD1 (6 bases). The CDR3 consists of 14 residues. V lost 6 bases and J lost 5, with 14 bases in between. CDR1 and CDR2 from the germline V gene are DFQATT and SNEGSKA (reference sequence). The CDR3 coding sequence is TGCAGTGCCAGGGGTCCGGGGCATAATTCACCCCTCCACTTT. Translating gives CSARGPGHNSPLHF.

The genes are TRBV19 and TRBJ2-3, with D maybe TRBD1 (6 bases). CDR1 and CDR2 (germline): LNHDA, SQIVND (reference sequence). The CDR3 extends over 13 amino acids. With 8 bases removed from V and 6 bases from J, the gap between germline ends came to 15 bases. The CDR3 DNA is TGTGCCAGTGCCGGGACACAGGCGGATACGCAGTATTTT. Its translation is CASAGTQADTQYF.

The V and J genes are TRBV6-5 and TRBJ2-7, with a weak D call TRBD1 (6 bases). CDR1 is MNHEY and CDR2 is SVGAGI in the germline V gene. Trimming shortened V by 6 bases and J by 0 bases, and 9 bases separated the two germline ends. The CDR3 sequence is 13 residues long. The CDR3 spells CASRYRDSYEQYF. CDR3 nucleotides: TGTGCCAGCAGATACAGGGACTCCTACGAGCAGTACTTC.

The chain couples TRBV21-1 to TRBJ2-1; TRBD2 was called by the table and not checked on the DNA. TRBV21-1 is termed a pseudogene. This CDR3 region has 15 residues. CDR3: CASSPGLAGYNEQFF. The CDR3 DNA reads as TGTGCCAGCAGCCCAGGACTAGCGGGTTACAATGAGCAGTTCTTC.

This chain connects TRBV6-1 to TRBJ1-5; a weak D match, TRBD1 (6 bases). With 5 bases removed from V and 6 bases from J, the gap between germline ends came to 23 bases. CDR1 is MNHNS, CDR2 SASEGT, per germline. The CDR3 has 17 amino acids. Here the CDR3 DNA reads TGTGCCAGCAGTCCAGAACCAGCCGTGGGGGGGCTTCAGCCCCAGCATTTT. As protein: CASSPEPAVGGLQPQHF.

This clonotype was counted a few times. The chain has TRBV20-1 and TRBJ1-2; D perhaps matches TRBD1 (5 bases). The length of the CDR3 is 12 residues. Germline V gene sequence: CDR1 DFQATT, CDR2 SNEGSKA (reference sequence). V shed 3 bases and J shed 5 bases, with 10 bases lying between them. This chain's CDR3 is CSASSGHYGYTF. CDR3 DNA: TGCAGTGCTAGCTCCGGACATTATGGCTACACCTTC.

The gene calls are TRBV20-1 and TRBJ1-1; D may be TRBD1 (6 bases). CDR3 length: 13 residues. Between the trimmed V and J ends, which lost 7 bases and 2 bases, there was a span of 14 bases. Germline CDR1 DFQATT, CDR2 SNEGSKA (reference sequence). The CDR3 DNA is TGCAGTGGGGTGAAGGACAGCAACACTGAAGCTTTCTTT. Translation: CSGVKDSNTEAFF.

CDR3 coding DNA: TGTGCCAGCAGCGAGGGTGGGACCCAGTACTTC. Protein sequence: CASSEGGTQYF. The V call is TRBV7-2, the J call TRBJ2-5; tentatively, D is TRBD2 (5 bases). V was cut by 5 bases and J by 7 bases, with 8 bases left in between. Germline V gene data show CDR1 as SGHTA and CDR2 as FQGNSA. This CDR3 is 11 amino acids long.

This sequence joins TRBV24-1 and TRBJ2-3; 7 nucleotides line up with TRBD2. This CDR3 contains 15 residues. CDR1 is KGHDR, CDR2 SFDVKD, per germline. Germline trimming cut 3 bases from V and 1 base from J; bases unmatched to any gene: 3. The CDR3 DNA reads as TGTGCCACCAGTGATCTAGCGGATGGCACAGATACGCAGTATTTT. This translates into CATSDLADGTDTQYF.

This rearrangement joins TRBV6-1 to TRBJ2-7; perhaps TRBD2 as D (5 bases). V was pared by 5 bases and J by 0 bases, with 17 bases between. Germline CDR1 is MNHNS and CDR2 is SASEGT. The CDR3 loop spans 16 amino acids. CDR3 nucleotides: TGTGCCAGCAGTCCCCGGGATTGGGCCCTCTCCTACGAGCAGTACTTC. It codes for CASSPRDWALSYEQYF.

The J gene is TRBJ1-3, the V gene TRBV7-2, with D unresolved. The CDR3 totals 14 residues. CDR1 is SGHTA, CDR2 FQGNSA, per germline. V was cut by 1 base and J by 9 bases, with 13 bases left in between. CDR3 protein: CASSLDGVAGTIYF. The CDR3 bases are TGTGCCAGCAGCTTAGACGGGGTGGCAGGCACCATATATTTT.

The chain has TRBV6-4 and TRBJ1-2; maybe TRBD1 (5 bases). Germline V gene data show CDR1 as MRHNA and CDR2 as SNTAGT. Trimming left V 6 bases short and J 6 bases short, with 17 bases between. The CDR3 runs 14 residues. CDR3 DNA sequence: TGTGCCAGCAGCCCCGGGGACGGGGAAGATGGCTACACCTTC. It specifies CASSPGDGEDGYTF.